The T cell receptor beta chain described here comes from a study of T cells in localized non-small cell lung cancer. Overall study results and limits: A higher density of T cells in blood coincided with extended overall survival. Within adjacent lung there appeared a median around 55 of the top 100 tumor clones. It remains possible that heterogeneity exists, since only one tumor region was sequenced. Highest T cell clonality was seen in uninvolved adjacent lung, surpassing that measured in tumor.

The data were produced by immunoSEQ multiplex PCR, yet TCRdb's version contains in-frame clones alone and is incomplete. The top ten clones hold approximately 7.5% of a sample with roughly 28,000 clones, over 80% of them seen once. Germline values: CDR1 KGHSH, CDR2 LQKENI. The CDR3 runs 14 residues. Deletions cut 2 bases from V and 5 bases from J, with 12 bases between. Comment on this clone: What it recognizes is unknown.

The sequence derives from a male donor aged 60 or older with stage I lung adenocarcinoma. This specimen consisted of peripheral blood, obtained before any cancer treatment. The rearrangement joins TRBV18 to TRBJ1-1, with D possibly TRBD1 on 5 matching bases. The CDR3 nucleotides read TGTGCCAGCTCACCAAGGCCCAGGGAGACTGAAGCTTTCTTT. Protein sequence: CASSPRPRETEAFF.